One sample yielded the 4 T cell receptor beta chains listed below, sequenced in a study of T cell responses to AZD1222 COVID-19 vaccine. Sequencing was performed with immunoSEQ multiplex PCR; in TCRdb, only in-frame clones are kept and a portion is missing. Among some 140,000 clones listed, 80% to 90% were seen once. The specimen was peripheral blood, collected on day 0 of AZD1222 vaccination. The receptors were sampled from an adult in good health.

V gene TRBV4-2 combines with J gene TRBJ2-1; TRBD2 aligns across 11 bases. Per germline, CDR1 LGHNA and CDR2 YNFKEQ. V lost 3 bases to trimming and J lost 5 bases; unmatched junction nucleotides: 6. CDR3 length: 16 amino acids. CDR3 nucleotide sequence: TGTGCCAGCAGCCAGTCCGGGACTAGCGGAAACAATGAGCAGTTCTTC. It yields the protein CASSQSGTSGNNEQFF.

The chain combines TRBV7-6 with TRBJ2-7; 7 bases are a match to TRBD2. V shed 0 bases and J 12 bases; nucleotides not matched to a gene: 5. This CDR3 spans 12 amino acids. Germline CDR1 is SGHVS and CDR2 is FNYEAQ. The CDR3 DNA follows: TGTGCCAGCAGCTTAGCCCGGGAGGCACTGTACTTC. This translates into CASSLAREALYF.

CDR3 sequence: CSVIQGANGYTF. The CDR3 DNA is TGCAGCGTAATACAGGGGGCTAATGGCTACACCTTC. The rearrangement uses TRBV29-1 and TRBJ1-2, with 9 bases matching TRBD1. The CDR3 runs to 12 residues. J gave up 6 bases and V 6 bases, and 5 bases lay outside the gene matches. The germline V gene encodes CDR1 SQVTM and CDR2 ANQGSEA.

CDR3 sequence reads: CASSQVNRVAYEQYF. In DNA form, the CDR3 reads TGTGCCAGCAGCCAAGTGAACAGGGTCGCCTACGAGCAGTACTTC. The chain recombines TRBV3-1 (or the pseudogene TRBV3-2) with TRBJ2-7, with D maybe TRBD1 (6 bases). CDR1 is LGHDT and CDR2 is YNNKEL in the germline V gene (reference sequence). The CDR3 has 15 amino acids. V lost 1 base to trimming and J lost 2 bases, with 12 bases between them.